The 29 T cell receptor beta chains below come from one sample, sequenced in a study of blood T cell repertoires in COVID-19. The table came from immunoSEQ multiplex PCR; TCRdb's copy has only in-frame clones and leaves some out. Of approximately 240,000 clones in the sample, around 83% are singletons; the top ten hold 2.9%. Sequencing input: peripheral blood. The origin of the receptors is a man in his fifties who had recovered from COVID-19.

This sequence joins TRBV28 and TRBJ2-2, with 11 bases that match TRBD2. CDR1 MDHEN and CDR2 SYDVKM come from the germline V gene. J gave up 1 base and V 5 bases, and 6 bases lay outside the gene matches. CDR3 length equals 17 residues. The CDR3 DNA is TGTGCCAGCAGTCGCCCCGGACTAGCGGGGAACACCGGGGAGCTGTTTTTT. Protein product: CASSRPGLAGNTGELFF.

The sample holds a few counts of this clone. For the CDR3, the DNA is TGTGCCAGCAGCTCCCAGACCCGGGGCTCTGGAAACACCATATATTTT. It is translated as CASSSQTRGSGNTIYF. The genes are TRBV7-8 and TRBJ1-3; no reliable D call. The germline V gene encodes CDR1 SGHVS and CDR2 FQNEAQ. CDR3 size: 16 residues. V dropped 4 bases and J dropped 0 bases, with 13 bases sitting between them.

In its sample, this clone was seen once. This sequence joins TRBV18 and TRBJ2-7, with D maybe TRBD2 (6 bases). This CDR3 is built from 13 residues. CDR1 is KGHSH, CDR2 LQKENI, per germline. V was shortened by 0 bases and J by 10 bases, with 13 bases between the two germline ends. The CDR3 loop reads CASSPPSTGSQYF. DNA of the CDR3: TGTGCCAGCTCACCACCTTCGACCGGGAGCCAGTACTTC.

This chain uses TRBV5-1 with TRBJ2-1, with 13 bases fitting TRBD2. Germline loops: CDR1 SGHRS, CDR2 YFSETQ. The CDR3 runs 16 residues. Losses at the gene ends were 1 base for V and 7 bases for J; bases not matched to a gene: 5. CDR3: CASSLSGTSGMNEQFF. The CDR3 DNA reads as TGCGCCAGCAGCTTGTCTGGGACTAGCGGGATGAATGAGCAGTTCTTC. The full variable domain, with the rest looked up from reference TRBV5-1 and TRBJ2-1, is KAGVTQTPRYLIKTRGQQVTLSCSPISGHRSVSWYQQTPGQGLQFLFEYFSETQRNKGNFPGRFSGRQFSNSRSEMNVSTLELGDSALYLCASSLSGTSGMNEQFFGPGTRLTVL.

The chain combines TRBV11-2 with TRBJ1-3; a possible D gene is TRBD1 (6 bases). CDR1 and CDR2 from the germline V gene are SGHAT and FQNNGV. This CDR3 has 14 residues. Trimming took off 2 bases at V and 4 bases at J, with 9 bases between the two ends. CDR3 amino acids: CASSLMTGGNTIYF. The CDR3 bases are TGTGCCAGCAGCTTAATGACAGGAGGAAACACCATATATTTT.

The rearrangement joins TRBV7-8 to TRBJ2-7; tentatively, D is TRBD2 (6 bases). The CDR3 has 15 residues. The V end lost 0 bases, the J end lost 2 bases, and 11 bases lay between the germline ends. Germline CDR1 SGHVS, CDR2 FQNEAQ. The CDR3 DNA follows: TGTGCCAGCAGCTTAGCGCGGGAAGGGACCTACGAGCAGTACTTC. Protein product: CASSLAREGTYEQYF.

This clone was recorded a few times. A junction end diverges from the germline sequence, so it may reflect a read error. The V call is TRBV24-1, the J call TRBJ1-5, with 10 bases fitting TRBD1. Looked up from germline, CDR1 is KGHDR and CDR2 is SFDVKD. The CDR3 has 17 amino acids. CDR3 DNA: TGTGCCACCAGTGAGACGGGACAGGGGATGGGGTTTCAGGCCCAGCATTTT. Protein sequence: CATSETGQGMGFQAQHF.

This chain joins TRBV24-1 and TRBJ1-2; TRBD1 might be the D (6 bases). Trimming cost V 7 bases and J 2 bases, with 7 bases left between them. The germline V gene encodes CDR1 KGHDR and CDR2 SFDVKD. The CDR3 runs 12 residues. DNA for the CDR3: TGTGCCACCAGCGACAGGAACTATGGCTACACCTTC. Its protein product is CATSDRNYGYTF.

This clone was recorded a few times. CDR3 coding DNA: TGTGCCAGCAGCCAGGGGAGCGGGAGGATCAACAATGAGCAGTTCTTC. Translation: CASSQGSGRINNEQFF. The V call is TRBV14, the J call TRBJ2-1, with 9 bases lining up with TRBD2. The CDR3 extends over 16 amino acids. CDR1 is SGHDN and CDR2 is FVKESK in the germline V gene. Unmatched junction bases numbered 8, after V lost 3 bases and J lost 5 bases.

The V and J genes are TRBV28 and TRBJ1-4; the D gene is possibly TRBD1 (6 bases). Trimming left V 7 bases short and J 3 bases short, with 12 bases between. This CDR3 has 14 residues. CDR1 is MDHEN and CDR2 is SYDVKM in the germline V gene. Here the CDR3 DNA reads TGTGCCAGCACCAACAGGGTAGCTAATGAAAAACTGTTTTTT. Translated, it gives CASTNRVANEKLFF.

The V call is TRBV30, the J call TRBJ1-2, with D maybe TRBD1 (5 bases). Trimming stripped 2 bases from V and 5 bases from J, with 9 bases between. Germline CDR1 GTSNPN, CDR2 SVGIG (reference sequence). The length of the CDR3 is 12 residues. The CDR3 bases are TGTGCCTGGAGTCCCGGGGGGTATGGCTACACCTTC. Its protein is CAWSPGGYGYTF.

The chain recombines TRBV5-1 with TRBJ1-6; 9 bases align to TRBD1. V was pared by 7 bases and J by 6 bases, with 8 bases of the junction left unmatched. Germline CDR1 SGHRS, CDR2 YFSETQ. The CDR3 sequence is 15 residues long. The DNA for the CDR3 is TGCGCCAGCCGACTCGGGACAGGGCTTAATTCACCCCTCCACTTT. The encoded protein is CASRLGTGLNSPLHF.

The V call is TRBV18, the J call TRBJ2-6, with 7 nucleotides matching TRBD1. Germline lookup yields CDR1 KGHSH and CDR2 LQKENI. V trimming: 3 bases; J trimming: 1 base; junction bases outside the gene matches: 9. The CDR3 extends over 18 amino acids. The CDR3 protein is CASSPTGFFGSGANVLTF. The DNA of the CDR3 is TGTGCCAGCTCACCGACAGGGTTTTTCGGGTCTGGGGCCAACGTCCTGACTTTC.

This chain connects TRBV24-1 to TRBJ1-2; D is possibly TRBD1 (5 bases). The germline CDR1 and CDR2 sequences are KGHDR and SFDVKD. The CDR3 totals 13 residues. Trimming removed 11 bases at V and 5 bases at J, with 17 bases between. The CDR3 reads CAIGTPDQYGYTF. In nucleotides, the CDR3 is TGTGCCATCGGGACTCCCGACCAGTATGGCTACACCTTC.

The rearrangement joins TRBV2 to TRBJ2-4, with 8 bases identical to TRBD2. J lost 1 base, V lost 2 bases, and 4 bases had no gene match. Looked up from germline, CDR1 is SNHLY and CDR2 is FYNNEI. This CDR3 is built from 16 residues. The CDR3 is CASSERGGVAKNIQYF. CDR3 sequence (DNA): TGTGCCAGCAGTGAACGGGGGGGAGTCGCCAAAAACATTCAGTACTTC. Using reference TRBV2 and TRBJ2-4 for the parts outside the CDR3, the full variable domain is EPEVTQTPSHQVTQMGQEVILRCVPISNHLYFYWYRQILGQKVEFLVSFYNNEISEKSEIFDDQFSVERPDGSNFTLKIRSTKLEDSAMYFCASSERGGVAKNIQYFGAGTRLSVL.

The J gene is TRBJ2-4, the V gene TRBV6-5; D not certain. This CDR3 region has 14 residues. The germline V gene has CDR1 MNHEY and CDR2 SVGAGI. With 7 bases removed from V and 2 bases from J, the gap between germline ends came to 12 bases. The CDR3 sequence is CASKSDITKNIQYF. DNA of the CDR3: TGTGCCAGCAAATCAGACATAACCAAAAACATTCAGTACTTC.

J is TRBJ2-5 and V is TRBV30; D is unclear. This CDR3 region has 14 residues. CDR1 is GTSNPN and CDR2 is SVGIG in the germline V gene (reference sequence). V lost 1 base to trimming and J lost 1 base, with 10 bases between them. The CDR3 protein is CAWSAARIQETQYF. In DNA, the CDR3 is TGTGCCTGGAGTGCGGCGCGGATCCAAGAGACCCAGTACTTC.

J is TRBJ1-5 and V is TRBV19, with a weak D call TRBD1 (6 bases). The CDR3 extends over 16 amino acids. Per the germline V gene, CDR1 is LNHDA and CDR2 is SQIVND (reference sequence). Trimming stripped 3 bases from V and 2 bases from J, with 14 bases between. The CDR3 DNA reads TGTGCCAGTAGTATGCTCCCCAGGGGCCGCAATCAGCCCCAGCATTTT. It translates to CASSMLPRGRNQPQHF.

The rearrangement joins TRBV1 to TRBJ2-7; whether TRBD1, the table's D call, matches the DNA was not checked. TRBV1 corresponds to a pseudogene. This CDR3 contains 16 residues. CDR3: CTSSQWAHGQLHEQYF. CDR3 coding DNA: TGCACCAGCAGCCAATGGGCCCATGGACAGCTCCACGAGCAGTACTTC.

V gene TRBV18 combines with J gene TRBJ1-1, with TRBD1 matching 7 bases. The germline CDR1 and CDR2 sequences are KGHSH and LQKENI. V was pared by 6 bases and J by 1 base, with 11 bases of the junction left unmatched. The CDR3 extends over 16 amino acids. The CDR3 here is CASSRLRDRANTEAFF. CDR3 DNA sequence: TGTGCCAGCTCGCGACTTCGAGACAGGGCGAACACTGAAGCTTTCTTT.

The V call is TRBV18, the J call TRBJ2-1; 7 bases match TRBD2. With V trimmed by 3 bases and J by 8 bases, 16 bases remained unmatched. This CDR3 has 17 amino acids. In germline, CDR1 is KGHSH, CDR2 LQKENI. CDR3 DNA sequence: TGTGCCAGCTCACCCAACGTTCTAGCGGCACGGGTCGATGAGCAGTTCTTC. Amino acid sequence: CASSPNVLAARVDEQFF.

For the CDR3, the DNA is TGTGCCAGCAGCTACAGGGGCTACAATGAGCAGTTCTTC. It specifies CASSYRGYNEQFF. The chain carries TRBV13 and TRBJ2-1; TRBD1 matches at 7 bases. Unmatched junction bases numbered 0, after V lost 4 bases and J lost 3 bases. From germline, CDR1 is PRHDT and CDR2 FYEKMQ (reference sequence). The CDR3 contains 13 residues.

The rearrangement links TRBV28 to TRBJ2-3, with 8 positions matching TRBD1. CDR1 and CDR2 (germline): MDHEN, SYDVKM. V lost 6 bases, J lost 3 bases, and 2 bases stayed unmatched. This CDR3 is 13 amino acids long. The CDR3 reads CASSQGATDTQYF. The CDR3 coding sequence is TGTGCCAGCAGCCAGGGGGCTACAGATACGCAGTATTTT. Filled out from reference TRBV28 and TRBJ2-3, the complete variable domain reads DVKVTQSSRYLVKRTGEKVFLECVQDMDHENMFWYRQDPGLGLRLIYFSYDVKMKEKGDIPEGYSVSREKKERFSLILESASTNQTSMYLCASSQGATDTQYFGPGTRLTVL.

The CDR3 here is CASSLGRESGRPWDYEQYF. The CDR3 DNA reads TGTGCCAGCAGTTTGGGAAGGGAGAGCGGGAGGCCCTGGGACTACGAGCAGTACTTC. This chain uses TRBV7-9 with TRBJ2-7; TRBD2 agrees at 9 bases. The germline V gene has CDR1 SEHNR and CDR2 FQNEAQ (reference sequence). The CDR3 totals 19 residues. V gave up 6 bases and J gave up 3 bases; unmatched junction bases: 21.

The chain joins TRBV30 to TRBJ2-7; 11 nucleotides align to TRBD2. From germline, CDR1 is GTSNPN and CDR2 SVGIG (reference sequence). Germline trimming cut 2 bases from V and 5 bases from J; bases unmatched to any gene: 5. The CDR3 covers 14 residues. In nucleotides, the CDR3 is TGTGCCTGGAGTCCTAGCGGGAGGTACGACGAGCAGTACTTC. This encodes CAWSPSGRYDEQYF.

The J gene is TRBJ1-2, the V gene TRBV10-3; D gene ambiguous. The CDR3 contains 14 residues. CDR1 is ENHRY, CDR2 SYGVKD, per germline. V lost 5 bases and J 0 bases, leaving 10 bases between the germline ends. The CDR3 DNA is TGTGCCATCAGTCGGGAGACCGCTAACTATGGCTACACCTTC. It yields the protein CAISRETANYGYTF.

The rearrangement joins TRBV16 to TRBJ2-6; no firm D call. Germline CDR1 reads KGHSY; CDR2 reads FQNENV. Trimming took off 6 bases at V and 1 base at J, with 13 bases between the two ends. The CDR3 length is 16 residues. CDR3 region: CASSTQVTSGANVLTF. The CDR3 coding sequence is TGTGCCAGCAGTACCCAGGTTACATCTGGGGCCAACGTCCTGACTTTC.

Here the CDR3 reads CASSWGLAANNEQFF. The CDR3 DNA sequence: TGTGCCAGCAGCTGGGGACTAGCGGCCAACAATGAGCAGTTCTTC. This sequence joins TRBV5-8 and TRBJ2-1; 11 positions agree with TRBD2. The CDR3 has 15 amino acids. J was trimmed by 5 bases and V by 3 bases; bases with no gene match: 4. Germline CDR1 is SGHTS and CDR2 is YDEGEE.

The chain employs TRBV24-1 and TRBJ2-1; 7 nucleotides match TRBD2. The CDR3 is 16 amino acids. Trimming took 2 bases from V and 3 from J; bases not matched to a gene: 6. The V gene's germline CDR1 is KGHDR and CDR2 SFDVKD. CDR3 coding DNA: TGTGCCACCAGTGATTCAGGCGGGAGAAACTACAATGAGCAGTTCTTC. Its translation is CATSDSGGRNYNEQFF.